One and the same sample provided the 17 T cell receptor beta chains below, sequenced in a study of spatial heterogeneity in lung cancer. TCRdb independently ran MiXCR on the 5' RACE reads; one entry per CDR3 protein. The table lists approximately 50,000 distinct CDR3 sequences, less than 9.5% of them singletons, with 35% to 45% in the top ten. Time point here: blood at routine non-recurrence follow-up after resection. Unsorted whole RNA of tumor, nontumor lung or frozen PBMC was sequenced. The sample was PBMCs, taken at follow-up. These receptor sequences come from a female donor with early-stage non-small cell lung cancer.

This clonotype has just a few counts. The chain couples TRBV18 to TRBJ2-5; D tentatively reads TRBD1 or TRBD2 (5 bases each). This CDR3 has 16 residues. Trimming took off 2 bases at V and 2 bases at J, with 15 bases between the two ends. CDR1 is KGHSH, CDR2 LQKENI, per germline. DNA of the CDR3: TGTGCCAGCTCACCAAAGGGGTACGGGACGCAAGAGACCCAGTACTTC. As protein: CASSPKGYGTQETQYF.

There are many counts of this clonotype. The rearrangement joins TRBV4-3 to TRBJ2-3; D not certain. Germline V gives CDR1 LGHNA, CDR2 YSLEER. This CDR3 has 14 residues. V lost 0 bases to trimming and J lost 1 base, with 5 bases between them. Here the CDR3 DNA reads TGCGCCAGCAGCCAAGATCCTCGCACAGATACGCAGTATTTT. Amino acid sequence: CASSQDPRTDTQYF.

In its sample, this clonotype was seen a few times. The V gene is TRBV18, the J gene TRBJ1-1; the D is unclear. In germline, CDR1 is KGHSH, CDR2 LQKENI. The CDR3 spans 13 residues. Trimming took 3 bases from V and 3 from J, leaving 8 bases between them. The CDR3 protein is CASSPGGDTEAFF. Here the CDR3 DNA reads TGTGCCAGCTCACCTGGCGGCGACACTGAAGCTTTCTTT.

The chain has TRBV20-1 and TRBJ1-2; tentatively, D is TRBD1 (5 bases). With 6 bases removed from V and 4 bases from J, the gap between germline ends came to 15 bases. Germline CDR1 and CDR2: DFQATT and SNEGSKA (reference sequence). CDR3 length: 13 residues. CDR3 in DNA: TGCAGTGCGAGACTGTCGGGGACCTATGGCTACACCTTC. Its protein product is CSARLSGTYGYTF.

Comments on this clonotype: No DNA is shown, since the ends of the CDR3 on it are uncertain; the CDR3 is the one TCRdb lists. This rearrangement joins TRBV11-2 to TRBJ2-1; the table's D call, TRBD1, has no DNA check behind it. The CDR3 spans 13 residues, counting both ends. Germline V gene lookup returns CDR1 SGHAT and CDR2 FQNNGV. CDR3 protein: CASSWVGDGTTFF.

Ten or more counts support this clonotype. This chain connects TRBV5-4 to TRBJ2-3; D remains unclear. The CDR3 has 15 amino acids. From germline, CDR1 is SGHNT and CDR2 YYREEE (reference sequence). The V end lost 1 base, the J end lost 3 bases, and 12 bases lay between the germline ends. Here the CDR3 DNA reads TGTGCCAGCAGCTTGACTTCTGGGAAGACAGATACGCAGTATTTT. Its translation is CASSLTSGKTDTQYF.

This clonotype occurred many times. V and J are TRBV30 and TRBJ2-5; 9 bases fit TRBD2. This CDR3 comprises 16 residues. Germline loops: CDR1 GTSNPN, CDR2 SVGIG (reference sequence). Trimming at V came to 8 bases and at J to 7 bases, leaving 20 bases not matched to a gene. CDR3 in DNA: TGTGCCCTTACCTACGGGCCCTCGGGACTAGCTGGGACCCAGTACTTC. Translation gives CALTYGPSGLAGTQYF. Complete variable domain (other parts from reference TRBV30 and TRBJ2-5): SQTIHQWPATLVQPVGSPLSLECTVEGTSNPNLYWYRQAAGRGLQLLFYSVGIGQISSEVPQNLSASRPQDRQFILSSKKLLLSDSGFYLCALTYGPSGLAGTQYFGPGTRLLVL.

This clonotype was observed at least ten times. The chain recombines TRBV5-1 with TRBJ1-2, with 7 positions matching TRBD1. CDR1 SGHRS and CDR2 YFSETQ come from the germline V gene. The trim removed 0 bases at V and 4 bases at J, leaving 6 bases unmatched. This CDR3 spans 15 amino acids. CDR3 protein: CASSLVGGAGYGYTF. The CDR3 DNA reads TGCGCCAGCAGCTTGGTAGGGGGCGCAGGCTATGGCTACACCTTC. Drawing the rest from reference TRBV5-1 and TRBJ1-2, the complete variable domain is KAGVTQTPRYLIKTRGQQVTLSCSPISGHRSVSWYQQTPGQGLQFLFEYFSETQRNKGNFPGRFSGRQFSNSRSEMNVSTLELGDSALYLCASSLVGGAGYGYTFGSGTRLTVV.

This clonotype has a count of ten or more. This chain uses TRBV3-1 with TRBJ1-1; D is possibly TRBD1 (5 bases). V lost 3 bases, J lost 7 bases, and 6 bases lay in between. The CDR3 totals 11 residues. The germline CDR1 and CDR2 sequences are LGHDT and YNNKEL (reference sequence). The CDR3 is CASSQRGEAFF. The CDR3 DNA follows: TGTGCCAGCAGCCAGAGGGGTGAAGCTTTCTTT.

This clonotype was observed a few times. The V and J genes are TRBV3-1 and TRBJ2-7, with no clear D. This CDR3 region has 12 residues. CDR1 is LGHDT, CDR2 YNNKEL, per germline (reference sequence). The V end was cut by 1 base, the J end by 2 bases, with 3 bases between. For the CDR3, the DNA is TGTGCCAGCAGCCAAGGGACCTACGAGCAGTACTTC. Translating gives CASSQGTYEQYF.

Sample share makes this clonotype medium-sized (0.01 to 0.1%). The CDR3: CASSSEAGSLGGEQYF. The CDR3 coding sequence is TGCGCCAGCAGCTCAGAGGCCGGTTCCCTGGGGGGCGAGCAGTACTTC. The rearrangement links TRBV5-1 to TRBJ2-7; D possibly corresponds to TRBD2 (6 bases). This CDR3 has 16 residues. Per the germline V gene, CDR1 is SGHRS and CDR2 is YFSETQ. Trimming cost V 3 bases and J 6 bases, with 22 bases left between them.

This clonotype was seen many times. The CDR3, as DNA: TGTGCCAGCATGTGGGGCCAGAATCAGCCCCAGCATTTT. This encodes CASMWGQNQPQHF. The chain has TRBV6-6 and TRBJ1-5; the D gene is possibly TRBD1 (5 bases). The CDR3 covers 13 residues. Trimming pared 7 bases from V and 4 bases from J, leaving 11 bases between. Germline V gives CDR1 MNHNY, CDR2 SVGAGI (reference sequence).

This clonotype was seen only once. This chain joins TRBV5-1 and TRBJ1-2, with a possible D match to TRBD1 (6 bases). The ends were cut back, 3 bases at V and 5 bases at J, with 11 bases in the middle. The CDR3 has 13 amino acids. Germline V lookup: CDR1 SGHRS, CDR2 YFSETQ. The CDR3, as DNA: TGCGCCAGCAGCTCACAGGGATCGTATGGCTACACCTTC. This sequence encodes CASSSQGSYGYTF.

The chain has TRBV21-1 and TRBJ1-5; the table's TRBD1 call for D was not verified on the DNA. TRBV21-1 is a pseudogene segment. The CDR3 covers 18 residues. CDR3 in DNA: TGTGCCAGCAGCAAAGGGTCCGTTTCCGCCCATAGCAATCAGCCCCAGCATTTT. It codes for CASSKGSVSAHSNQPQHF.

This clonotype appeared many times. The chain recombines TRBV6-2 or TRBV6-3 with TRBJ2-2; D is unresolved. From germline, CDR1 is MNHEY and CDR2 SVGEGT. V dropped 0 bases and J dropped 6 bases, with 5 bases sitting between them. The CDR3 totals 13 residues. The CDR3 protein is CASSYSGSGELFF. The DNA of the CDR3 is TGTGCCAGCAGTTACTCGGGCTCCGGGGAGCTGTTTTTT.

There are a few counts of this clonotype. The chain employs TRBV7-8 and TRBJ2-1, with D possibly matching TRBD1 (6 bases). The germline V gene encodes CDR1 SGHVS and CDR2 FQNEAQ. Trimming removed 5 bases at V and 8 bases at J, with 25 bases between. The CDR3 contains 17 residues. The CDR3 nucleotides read TGTGCCAGCAGCCGACGGCCGAACAGGGTGACTTTTGATGAGCAGTTCTTC. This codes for CASSRRPNRVTFDEQFF.

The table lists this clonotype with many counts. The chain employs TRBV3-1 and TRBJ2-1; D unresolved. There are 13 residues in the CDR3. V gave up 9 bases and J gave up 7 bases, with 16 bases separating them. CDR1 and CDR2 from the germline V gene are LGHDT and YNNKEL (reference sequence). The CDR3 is CASHSQARNEQFF. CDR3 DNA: TGTGCCAGTCACTCCCAAGCGCGAAATGAGCAGTTCTTC.